Shown below are 9 T cell receptor beta chains from a single sample sequenced in a study of blood T cells in healthy people across ages. Next came a second PCR, run for roughly 6 to 11 cycles, which used a sample-barcoded 5' primer along with a J-beta primer mix. TCRdb re-called the 5' RACE reads with MiXCR, one entry per CDR3 protein. In the table there are over a million distinct CDR3 sequences, approximately 25% of which are singletons. This same sample was also taken into another study, of T cells of mothers and their children.

Sequenced sample: blood. These receptors all stem from a girl aged 2-9 years in good health.

The rearrangement uses TRBV7-9 and TRBJ2-2; D is undetermined. The CDR3 length is 13 residues. Germline assignment: CDR1 SEHNR and CDR2 FQNEAQ (reference sequence). The ends were cut back, 4 bases at V and 6 bases at J, with 9 bases in the middle. CDR3 nucleotides: TGTGCCAGCAGCTCCTCTATAGCCGGGGAGCTGTTTTTT. This gives the protein CASSSSIAGELFF.

This rearrangement joins TRBV7-3 to TRBJ1-1; D possibly corresponds to TRBD1 (5 bases). Trimming removed 5 bases from V and 2 bases from J, with 15 bases in between. The CDR3 is made up of 15 amino acids. Germline V gene lookup returns CDR1 SGHTA and CDR2 FQGTGA. The CDR3: CASSPYRSVNTEAFF. CDR3 nucleotide sequence: TGTGCCAGCAGCCCTTACAGGAGCGTCAACACTGAAGCTTTCTTT.

The gene calls are TRBV3-1 and TRBJ1-6, with D unclear. Germline V CDR1 and CDR2: LGHDT, YNNKEL (reference sequence). The CDR3 length is 16 residues. Between the trimmed V and J ends, which lost 1 base and 9 bases, there was a span of 16 bases. The CDR3, as DNA: TGTGCCAGCAGCCAAGGACGTCGGCAGCTGACTTCACCCCTCCACTTT. Translated: CASSQGRRQLTSPLHF.

About this clonotype: A junction end diverges from the germline sequence, so it may reflect a read error. The chain carries TRBV12-3 or TRBV12-4 and TRBJ2-7; 8 bases are a match to TRBD2. The CDR3 runs to 16 residues. CDR3 protein: CASSRTRAGAAYEQYF. For the CDR3, the DNA is TGCGCCAGCAGCCGAACTCGAGCGGGAGCCGCCTACGAGCAGTACTTC.

This clonotype occurred a few times. The chain uses TRBV7-2 and TRBJ1-2; 8 bases align to TRBD1. Germline-derived CDR1 and CDR2 are SGHTA and FQGNSA. The CDR3 length is 15 residues. J lost 4 bases, V lost 4 bases, and 8 bases had no gene match. CDR3 sequence: CASSYTQGGSYGYTF. DNA of the CDR3: TGTGCCAGCAGCTACACACAGGGGGGGAGCTATGGCTACACCTTC.

The chain links TRBV11-2 to TRBJ2-1; 7 bases are a match to TRBD2. Germline CDR1 is SGHAT and CDR2 is FQNNGV. CDR3 length: 16 residues. Trimming removed 5 bases from V and 8 bases from J; junction bases left unmatched: 15. CDR3 loop: CASSALRSGEGDEQFF. The CDR3, as DNA: TGTGCCAGCAGCGCCTTAAGAAGCGGGGAAGGAGATGAGCAGTTCTTC.

This rearrangement joins TRBV7-2 to TRBJ2-5, with a tentative D call TRBD2 (5 bases). This CDR3 region has 14 residues. V dropped 3 bases and J dropped 8 bases, with 16 bases sitting between them. Germline CDR1 reads SGHTA; CDR2 reads FQGNSA. CDR3 DNA sequence: TGTGCCAGCAGCTTGCAACTAGTCTCGGATACCCAGTACTTC. Its protein is CASSLQLVSDTQYF.

The table lists this clonotype with a few counts. V is TRBV7-8 and J is TRBJ2-1, with 7 bases aligning to TRBD2. The CDR3 runs 16 residues. J gave up 5 bases and V 2 bases, and 9 bases lay outside the gene matches. Germline CDR1 is SGHVS and CDR2 is FQNEAQ. The CDR3 here is CASSLSSSGDNNEQFF. Here the CDR3 DNA reads TGTGCCAGCAGCTTATCCTCTAGCGGAGATAACAATGAGCAGTTCTTC.

The gene calls are TRBV12-3 or TRBV12-4 and TRBJ2-5; D possibly corresponds to TRBD2 (6 bases). CDR3 length equals 17 residues. The V end lost 6 bases, the J end lost 5 bases, and 25 bases lay between the germline ends. CDR3 DNA sequence: TGTGCCAGCAGCCCGGGACTTCCGAAACCTGCTTGGGAGACCCAGTACTTC. Translating gives CASSPGLPKPAWETQYF.